The rows below give T cell receptor beta chains drawn from one sample of a study of human T cells and chemical hapten exposure. TCRdb ran MiXCR on the 5' RACE reads and lists one entry per CDR3 protein. The sample holds 81,000 or so distinct CDR3 sequences, 7% to 8% seen once. The receptors shown here come from a male donor in good health. Both conserved end residues are trimmed from each CDR3. Size is stated for part of the rows, as once, few or many counts, or as a class when the clone is expanded.

>TRBV20-1|few|11
SARANGANVLT
>TRBV3-1|.|15
ASSQIPGQGGTDTQY
>TRBV19|few|13
ASQRGNGGNQPQH
>TRBV7-2|.|12
ASSSGQGATEAF
>TRBV20-1|many|10
SASDRRYEQY
>TRBV20-1|.|11
SAEVAENTEAF
>TRBV12-5|many|15
ASGLPPFEGIATEAF
>TRBV25-1|many|12
ASSEGQAHYGYT
>TRBV5-1|many|13
ASSLGGSGYNEQF
>TRBV6-5|few|13
ASSYGGGSNTEAF
>TRBV7-9|many|14
ASSFPGTGDQETQY
>TRBV7-9|many|10
ASSLVVDTQY
>TRBV7-8|.|12
ASSLLGGDTEAF
>TRBV20-1|many|14
SARVAGQGRNQPQH
>TRBV7-9|few|12
ASSLQNTKETQY
>TRBV12-3/TRBV12-4|many|13
ASRASSGSENIQY
>TRBV25-1|many|16
ASSPVGGGRGGYNEQF
>TRBV29-1|.|11
SAVGQQNQPQH
>TRBV5-1|.|10
ASKGGNYGYT
>TRBV4-3|many|14
ASSLGSGVLSYEQY
>TRBV12-3/TRBV12-4|.|12
ASSGQGEVTEAF
>TRBV29-1|.|13
SAAGLAERSGERF
>TRBV10-3|.|14
AISESVNSENSPLH
>TRBV5-1|many|14
ASSPPAAGPLREQY
>TRBV5-5|few|14
ASSSRDRASNQPQH
>TRBV5-5|many|13
ASRGTGTMNTEAF
>TRBV14|.|14
ASSHIRPNYNSPLH
>TRBV5-1|many|14
ASSLGQGRTSYEQY
>TRBV12-3/TRBV12-4|few|15
ASSLSGQDYGENIQY
>TRBV6-6|few|12
ASSFSPSNQPQH
>TRBV27|once|12
ASGNRGGKAEAF
>TRBV3-1|few|14
ASSQGFGATNEKLF
>TRBV19|.|13
ASSIGGTGFLTQY